The 28 T cell receptor beta chains in this list originate from one sample, sequenced in a study of lung T cells in sarcoidosis with Löfgren's syndrome. One entry per CDR3 protein results from TCRdb running MiXCR on the reads. The data contain 6,500 to 9,500 distinct CDR3 sequences, under 25% of them singletons. Sample: CD4+ T cells from bronchoalveolar lavage fluid. The source of these receptors is a human donor with sarcoidosis (Löfgren's syndrome or another form), or a control subject (not recorded which).

This clonotype was counted ten times or more. V is TRBV19 and J is TRBJ1-5, with D possibly matching TRBD1 (6 bases). The V and J ends lost 7 bases and 6 bases respectively, with 16 bases between them. This CDR3 is 14 amino acids long. Germline CDR1 and CDR2: LNHDA and SQIVND (reference sequence). DNA of the CDR3: TGTGCCAGTAACAGGGCGGGCAATATTCAGCCCCAGCATTTT. This codes for CASNRAGNIQPQHF.

There are many counts of this clonotype. This chain uses TRBV28 with TRBJ1-2, with TRBD1 matching 7 bases. Unmatched junction bases numbered 17, after V lost 8 bases and J lost 5 bases. Germline-derived CDR1 and CDR2 are MDHEN and SYDVKM. This CDR3 spans 16 amino acids. The CDR3 DNA reads TGTGCCAGCGTGAAACAGGGGACCGGAGAGTTATATGGCTACACCTTC. The encoded protein is CASVKQGTGELYGYTF.

This clonotype was counted once. This sequence joins TRBV30 and TRBJ2-7; 8 nucleotides line up with TRBD1. The trim removed 5 bases at V and 1 base at J, leaving 4 bases unmatched. The V gene's germline CDR1 is GTSNPN and CDR2 SVGIG (reference sequence). The CDR3 has 13 residues. The CDR3 nucleotides are TGTGCCTGGGGGACAGGCTGGTCCTACGAGCAGTACTTC. Translated, it gives CAWGTGWSYEQYF.

This clonotype was seen ten or more times. The chain's CDR3 is CSANRQAENIQYF. The CDR3, as DNA: TGCAGTGCTAACCGGCAGGCAGAGAACATTCAGTACTTC. The chain combines TRBV20-1 with TRBJ2-4; D gene uncertain. Per the germline V gene, CDR1 is DFQATT and CDR2 is SNEGSKA (reference sequence). Trimming removed 4 bases at V and 7 bases at J, with 14 bases between. The CDR3 covers 13 residues.

V gene TRBV20-1 combines with J gene TRBJ1-3, with TRBD1 as a possible D gene (5 bases). The CDR3 spans 15 residues. Trimming shortened V by 5 bases and J by 0 bases, and 14 bases separated the two germline ends. In germline, CDR1 is DFQATT, CDR2 SNEGSKA (reference sequence). In DNA, the CDR3 is TGCAGTGCTCCTTTCCTTCAGGGCTCTGGAAACACCATATATTTT. It is translated as CSAPFLQGSGNTIYF.

This clonotype counts as large. V and J are TRBV7-2 and TRBJ1-5; D unresolved. The CDR3 has 13 amino acids. V was cut by 1 base and J by 9 bases, with 10 bases left in between. The germline gives CDR1 SGHTA, CDR2 FQGNSA. The CDR3, as DNA: TGTGCCAGCAGCTTAGAAAGAACGGGGCCCCAGCATTTT. Encoded protein: CASSLERTGPQHF.

Comments on this clonotype: This may be a read error, as it is one base from a much larger clone. The V call is TRBV7-2, the J call TRBJ2-1, with D perhaps assigned TRBD1 or TRBD2 (7 bases each). Germline V CDR1 and CDR2: SGHTA, FQGNSA. This CDR3 spans 16 amino acids. DNA for the CDR3: TGTGCCATCAGCGCCGGGGGGACAGCCCGCTACAATGAGCAGTTCTTC. As protein: CAISAGGTARYNEQFF.

Judged by abundance, this clonotype is large. This chain uses TRBV20-1 with TRBJ1-5, with unresolved D. Germline assignment: CDR1 DFQATT and CDR2 SNEGSKA (reference sequence). V lost 2 bases and J 6 bases, leaving 14 bases between the germline ends. This CDR3 has 14 amino acids. Written as DNA, the CDR3 is TGCAGTGCTAGAAGAGGAAATCACGGTCAGCCCCAGCATTTT. Its protein product is CSARRGNHGQPQHF.

Only a few counts were recorded for this clonotype. The chain links TRBV3-1 to TRBJ2-1, with D possibly matching TRBD1 (5 bases). The germline V and J ends were trimmed by 1 base and 1 base, with 8 bases remaining between them. CDR3 size: 15 residues. The germline gives CDR1 LGHDT, CDR2 YNNKEL (reference sequence). The CDR3 DNA is TGTGCCAGCAGCCAAGCAAGGGGTTCCTACAATGAGCAGTTCTTC. This codes for CASSQARGSYNEQFF.

Notes on this clonotype: A much larger clonotype is one base distant, so this may be a read error. The chain combines TRBV3-1 with TRBJ1-2; D uncertain. V was shortened by 6 bases and J by 4 bases, with 12 bases between the two germline ends. Germline V gives CDR1 LGHDT, CDR2 YNNKEL (reference sequence). The CDR3 loop spans 13 amino acids. DNA for the CDR3: TGTGCCAGCAGTACCGGGATAGCCTATGGCTACACCTTC. Translating gives CASSTGIAYGYTF.

In its sample, this clonotype was seen many times. This chain connects TRBV6-1 to TRBJ2-5; the D call may be TRBD1 or TRBD2 (5 bases each). Germline V gene data show CDR1 as MNHNS and CDR2 as SASEGT. The V end lost 6 bases, the J end lost 7 bases, and 9 bases lay between the germline ends. The CDR3 consists of 11 residues. The CDR3 DNA follows: TGTGCCAGCAGCTTTGGGGGGACCCAGTACTTC. It codes for CASSFGGTQYF.

This clonotype occurred many times. The rearrangement links TRBV6-1 to TRBJ1-2, with 8 positions matching TRBD1. The germline V gene has CDR1 MNHNS and CDR2 SASEGT. V shed 7 bases, J shed 2 bases, and the junction held 6 bases outside the gene matches. The CDR3 contains 14 residues. The CDR3: CASTHGQGNYGYTF. The CDR3, as DNA: TGTGCCAGCACCCACGGACAGGGCAACTATGGCTACACCTTC.

Only one count was recorded for this clonotype. A clone one base away is much larger, so this may be a read error. This chain joins TRBV5-4 and TRBJ1-6; 9 bases are shared with TRBD1. With 4 bases clipped from V and 15 bases from J, the junction kept 14 bases outside the gene matches. This CDR3 has 15 residues. Germline V gene sequence: CDR1 SGHNT, CDR2 YYREEE (reference sequence). The CDR3 nucleotides read TGTGCCAGCAGCACCTCCGGGACAGGGACTGCACACCTCCACTTT. This codes for CASSTSGTGTAHLHF.

Judged by abundance, this clonotype is medium-sized (0.01 to 0.1%). The chain joins TRBV20-1 to TRBJ1-4; D remains unclear. V lost 3 bases to trimming and J lost 11 bases, with 13 bases between them. The CDR3 is 12 residues long. Germline values: CDR1 DFQATT, CDR2 SNEGSKA (reference sequence). The CDR3 protein is CSARPAGQKLFF. In DNA, the CDR3 is TGCAGTGCTAGGCCGGCTGGCCAGAAACTGTTTTTT.

This clonotype was recorded at least ten times. V gene TRBV3-1 combines with J gene TRBJ2-7, with D perhaps being TRBD1 or TRBD2 (5 bases each). Deletions cut 1 base from V and 3 bases from J, with 10 bases between. Per the germline V gene, CDR1 is LGHDT and CDR2 is YNNKEL (reference sequence). The length of the CDR3 is 14 residues. The CDR3 is CASSQGDGLYEQYF. The CDR3 DNA reads as TGTGCCAGCAGCCAAGGGGACGGCCTCTACGAGCAGTACTTC.

This clonotype occurred many times. This rearrangement joins TRBV20-1 to TRBJ2-5; TRBD2 matches at 8 bases. CDR1 and CDR2 from the germline V gene are DFQATT and SNEGSKA (reference sequence). Trimming cost V 4 bases and J 5 bases; bases outside gene matches: 12. The CDR3 runs to 15 residues. CDR3 sequence reads: CSANPRGGGIETQYF. In DNA, the CDR3 is TGCAGTGCTAATCCTCGGGGGGGGGGGATTGAGACCCAGTACTTC.

About this clonotype itself: A much larger clonotype is one base distant, so this may be a read error. A read error is likely, as this CDR3 ends without the conserved phenylalanine or tryptophan. CDR3 sequence reads: CASSAGTGVAQYL. The DNA for the CDR3 is TGTGCCAGCAGTGCCGGGACAGGGGTGGCCCAGTACCTC. V and J are TRBV6-1 and TRBJ2-5; 10 bases line up with TRBD1. With 4 bases clipped from V and 9 bases from J, the junction kept 5 bases outside the gene matches. The CDR3 extends over 13 amino acids. Germline V CDR1 and CDR2: MNHNS, SASEGT.

This clonotype appeared many times. The gene calls are TRBV6-6 and TRBJ2-7; possibly TRBD1 for D (6 bases). CDR1 is MNHNY, CDR2 SVGAGI, per germline (reference sequence). CDR3 length: 16 amino acids. V was shortened by 0 bases and J by 3 bases, with 15 bases between the two germline ends. Here the CDR3 reads CASSYSDGQGLYEQYF. Written as DNA, the CDR3 is TGTGCCAGCAGTTACTCAGATGGTCAGGGGCTCTACGAGCAGTACTTC.

This clonotype was detected ten times or more. The CDR3 is CASSYLAGNEQYF. The CDR3 region has the DNA TGTGCCAGCAGTTACCTAGCGGGGAACGAGCAGTACTTC. This chain links TRBV6-6 with TRBJ2-7; 9 bases align to TRBD2. Losses at the gene ends were 2 bases for V and 5 bases for J; bases not matched to a gene: 1. The CDR3 has 13 amino acids. Germline loops: CDR1 MNHNY, CDR2 SVGAGI (reference sequence).

In the case of this clonotype: A much larger clone lies one base from this, so it may be a read error. V and J are TRBV11-2 and TRBJ2-6; maybe TRBD1 (6 bases). CDR3 length: 16 residues. CDR1 SGHAT and CDR2 FQNNGV come from the germline V gene. DNA for the CDR3: TGTGCCAGCAGCTCTACAGGGCTCTCTGGGGCCAACGTCCTGAATTTC. This translates into CASSSTGLSGANVLNF.

Turning to this clonotype: This may be a read error, as it is one base from a much larger clone. The chain has TRBV3-1 and TRBJ2-3, with D possibly TRBD2 on 6 matching bases. Germline V gives CDR1 LGHDT, CDR2 YNNKEL (reference sequence). V gave up 1 base and J gave up 9 bases, with 17 bases separating them. The CDR3 is made up of 15 amino acids. Here the CDR3 DNA reads TGTGCCAGCAGCCAAGTCGGCGGGGTTATATGGACGCAGTATTTT. Its protein product is CASSQVGGVIWTQYF.

This clonotype was observed many times. The rearrangement links TRBV12-3 or TRBV12-4 to TRBJ1-2; the match to TRBD1 covers 7 bases. The CDR3 length is 15 residues. J lost 5 bases, V lost 1 base, and 7 bases had no gene match. In DNA form, the CDR3 reads TGTGCCAGCAGTTTAGGAGCCAGGGGGGTTTATGGCTACACCTTC. Translated: CASSLGARGVYGYTF.

As concerns this clonotype: A much larger clonotype is one base distant, so this may be a read error. The chain uses TRBV6-2 or TRBV6-3 and TRBJ2-2; 8 bases are shared with TRBD2. CDR1 is MNHEY, CDR2 SVGEGT, per germline. The CDR3 extends over 16 amino acids. This CDR3 reads CASRLSGSANTGGLFF. DNA for the CDR3: TGTGCCAGCAGACTCAGCGGGAGCGCGAACACCGGGGGGCTGTTTTTT.

This clonotype was observed a single time. The conserved final phenylalanine or tryptophan is absent from the CDR3, which likely points to a read error. The gene calls are TRBV27 and TRBJ2-5; unclear D gene. The V gene's germline CDR1 is MNHEY and CDR2 SMNVEV (reference sequence). The CDR3 is 18 residues long. Trimming stripped 3 bases from V and 5 bases from J, with 25 bases between. The CDR3 DNA reads as TGTGCCAGCAGTTTCCTCCCGCTCATGACACCCGCCTGGGAGACCCAGTACTCC. Translating gives CASSFLPLMTPAWETQYS.

Concerning this clonotype: This may stem from a read error, because a much larger clone lies one nucleotide away. This chain links TRBV7-2 with TRBJ1-3; D gene uncertain. The germline V gene encodes CDR1 SGHTA and CDR2 FQGNSA. CDR3 size: 13 residues. CDR3 protein: CASSLGMGNNIYF. The CDR3 nucleotides are TGTGCCAGCAGCTTAGGGATGGGGAACAACATATATTTT.

In this sample, this clonotype is large. The CDR3 loop reads CASSIRYGDTEAFF. CDR3 nucleotides: TGTGCCAGCAGCATTAGATATGGCGACACTGAAGCTTTCTTT. J is TRBJ1-1 and V is TRBV11-2; D gene ambiguous. The CDR3 length is 14 residues. Germline loops: CDR1 SGHAT, CDR2 FQNNGV. V shed 5 bases and J shed 3 bases, with 13 bases lying between them.

Concerning this clonotype: Just one base apart from a much larger clone, this may be a read error. Without the conserved terminal phenylalanine or tryptophan, this CDR3 likely stems from a read error. This chain connects TRBV2 to TRBJ1-1; D remains ambiguous. The V end lost 8 bases, the J end lost 3 bases, and 16 bases lay between the germline ends. The CDR3 has 14 residues. CDR1 is SNHLY, CDR2 FYNNEI, per germline. CDR3 protein: CASLAQPEDTEAFL. In nucleotides, the CDR3 is TGTGCCAGCTTGGCACAGCCGGAGGACACTGAAGCTTTCCTT.

A word on this clonotype: This could be a read error, since a much larger clone is one nucleotide away. The CDR3: CASSKGDSDEQFF. The CDR3 DNA is TGTGCCAGCAGTAAGGGTGACAGCGATGAGCAGTTCTTC. The chain links TRBV28 to TRBJ2-1, with a possible D match to TRBD1 (5 bases). Germline V gene sequence: CDR1 MDHEN, CDR2 SYDVKM. The CDR3 runs to 13 residues. V shed 5 bases and J shed 8 bases, with 13 bases lying between them.